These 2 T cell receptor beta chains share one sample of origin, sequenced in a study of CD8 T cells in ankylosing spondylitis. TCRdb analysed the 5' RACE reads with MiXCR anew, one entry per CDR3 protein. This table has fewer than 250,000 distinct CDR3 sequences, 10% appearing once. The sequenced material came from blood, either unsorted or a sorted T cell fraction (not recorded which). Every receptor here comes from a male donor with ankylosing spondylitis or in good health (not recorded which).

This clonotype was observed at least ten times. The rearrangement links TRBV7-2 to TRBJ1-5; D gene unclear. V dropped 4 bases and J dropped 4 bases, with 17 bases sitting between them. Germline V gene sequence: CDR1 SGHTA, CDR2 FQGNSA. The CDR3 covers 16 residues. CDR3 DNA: TGTGCCAGCAGCTCGTCCGGTGGTGTTCGAAATCAGCCCCAGCATTTT. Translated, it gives CASSSSGGVRNQPQHF.

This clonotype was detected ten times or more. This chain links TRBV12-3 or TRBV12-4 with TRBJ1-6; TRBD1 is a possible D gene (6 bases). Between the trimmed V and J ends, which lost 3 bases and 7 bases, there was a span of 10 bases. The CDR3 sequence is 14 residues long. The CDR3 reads CASSLNRVNSPLHF. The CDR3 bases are TGTGCCAGCAGTTTGAACAGGGTGAATTCACCCCTCCACTTT.